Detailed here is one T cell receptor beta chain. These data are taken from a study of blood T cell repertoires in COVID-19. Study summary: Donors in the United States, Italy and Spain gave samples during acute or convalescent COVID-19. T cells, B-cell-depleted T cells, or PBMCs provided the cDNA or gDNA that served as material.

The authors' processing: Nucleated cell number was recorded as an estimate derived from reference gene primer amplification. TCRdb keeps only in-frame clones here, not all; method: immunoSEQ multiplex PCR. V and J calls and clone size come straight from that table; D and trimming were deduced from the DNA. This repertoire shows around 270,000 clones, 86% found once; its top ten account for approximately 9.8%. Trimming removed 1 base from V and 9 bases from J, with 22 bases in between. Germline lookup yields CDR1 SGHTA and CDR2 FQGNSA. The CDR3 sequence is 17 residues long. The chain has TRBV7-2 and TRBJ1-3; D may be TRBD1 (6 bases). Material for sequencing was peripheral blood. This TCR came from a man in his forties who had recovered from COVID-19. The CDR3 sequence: CASSLGPGQSLRGTIYF. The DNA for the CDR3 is TGTGCCAGCAGCTTAGGCCCCGGACAGTCCCTGCGTGGCACCATATATTTT.